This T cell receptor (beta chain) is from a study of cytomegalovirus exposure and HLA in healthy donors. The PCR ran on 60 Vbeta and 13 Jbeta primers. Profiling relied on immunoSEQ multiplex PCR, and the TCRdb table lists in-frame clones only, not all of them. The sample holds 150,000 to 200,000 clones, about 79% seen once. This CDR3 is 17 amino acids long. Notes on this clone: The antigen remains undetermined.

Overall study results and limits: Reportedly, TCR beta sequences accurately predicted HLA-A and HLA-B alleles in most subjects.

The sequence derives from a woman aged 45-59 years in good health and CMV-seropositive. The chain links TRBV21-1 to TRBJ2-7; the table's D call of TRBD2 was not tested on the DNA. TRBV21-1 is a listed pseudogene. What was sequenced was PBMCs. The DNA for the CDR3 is TGTGCCAGCAGCAAAAATTCTAGCGGGAGGATTACCTACGAGCAGTACTTC. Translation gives CASSKNSSGRITYEQYF.